This TCR beta chain was sequenced for a study of blood T cell repertoires in COVID-19. Germline assignment: CDR1 SGHDT and CDR2 YYEEEE. V lost 5 bases, J lost 3 bases, and 9 bases stayed unmatched. This CDR3 comprises 15 residues. Assay: immunoSEQ multiplex PCR; the TCRdb copy retains only in-frame clones and omits some. The data show 150,000 or so clones, with about 88% seen just once and under 30% held by the top ten. This TCR came from a man aged 60 to 69 with acute or convalescent COVID-19. Sequences were obtained from peripheral blood. The rearrangement joins TRBV5-6 to TRBJ1-1; 8 bases line up with TRBD1. CDR3: CASRSVQGGYTEAFF. The CDR3 DNA reads as TGTGCCAGCAGATCCGTACAGGGGGGTTACACTGAAGCTTTCTTT.